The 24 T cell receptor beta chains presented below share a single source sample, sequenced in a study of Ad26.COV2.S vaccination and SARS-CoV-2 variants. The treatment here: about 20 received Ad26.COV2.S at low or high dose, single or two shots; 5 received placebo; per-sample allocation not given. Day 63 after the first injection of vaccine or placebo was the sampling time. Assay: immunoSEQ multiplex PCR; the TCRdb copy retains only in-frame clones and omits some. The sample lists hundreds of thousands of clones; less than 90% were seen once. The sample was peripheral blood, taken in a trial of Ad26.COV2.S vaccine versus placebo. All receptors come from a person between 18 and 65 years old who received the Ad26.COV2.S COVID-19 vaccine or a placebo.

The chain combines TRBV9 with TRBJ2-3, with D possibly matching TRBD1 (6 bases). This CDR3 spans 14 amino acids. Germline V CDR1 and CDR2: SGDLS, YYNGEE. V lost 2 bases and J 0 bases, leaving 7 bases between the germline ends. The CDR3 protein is CASSVDSSTDTQYF. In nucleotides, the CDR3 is TGTGCCAGCAGCGTGGACAGTAGCACAGATACGCAGTATTTT.

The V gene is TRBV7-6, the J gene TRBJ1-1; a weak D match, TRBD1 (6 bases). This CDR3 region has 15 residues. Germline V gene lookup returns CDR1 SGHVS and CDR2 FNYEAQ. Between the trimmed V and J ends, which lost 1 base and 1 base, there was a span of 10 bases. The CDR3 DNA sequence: TGTGCCAGCAGCTTAGGGGGGGCAGGGAACACTGAAGCTTTCTTT. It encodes CASSLGGAGNTEAFF.

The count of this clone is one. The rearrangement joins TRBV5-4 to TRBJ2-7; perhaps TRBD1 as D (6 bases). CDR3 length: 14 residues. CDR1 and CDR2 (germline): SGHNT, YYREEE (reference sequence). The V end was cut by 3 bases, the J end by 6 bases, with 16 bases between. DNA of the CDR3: TGTGCCAGCAGCTCCTGGTCAGGGGCGCCCGAGCAGTACTTC. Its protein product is CASSSWSGAPEQYF.

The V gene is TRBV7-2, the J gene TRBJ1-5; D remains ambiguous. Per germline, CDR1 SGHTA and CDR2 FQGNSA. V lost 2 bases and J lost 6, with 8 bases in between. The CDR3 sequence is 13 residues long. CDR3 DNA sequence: TGTGCCAGCAGCTTAAGGGTTTTTCAGCCCCAGCATTTT. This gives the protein CASSLRVFQPQHF.

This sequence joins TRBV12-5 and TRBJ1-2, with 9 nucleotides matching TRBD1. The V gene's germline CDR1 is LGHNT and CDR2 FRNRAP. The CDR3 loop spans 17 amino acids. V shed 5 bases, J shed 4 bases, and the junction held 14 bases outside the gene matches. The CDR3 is CASGLAVGTGMSYGYTF. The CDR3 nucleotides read TGTGCTAGTGGTCTAGCCGTCGGGACAGGGATGAGCTATGGCTACACCTTC.

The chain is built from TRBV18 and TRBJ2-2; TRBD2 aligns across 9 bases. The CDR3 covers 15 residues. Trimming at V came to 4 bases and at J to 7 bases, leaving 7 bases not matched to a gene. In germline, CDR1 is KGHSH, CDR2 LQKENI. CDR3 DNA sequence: TGTGCCAGCTCACGGTCGTATAGCGGGAGCGGGGAGCTGTTTTTT. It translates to CASSRSYSGSGELFF.

The chain's CDR3 is CASSQVVTQGYTF. CDR3 bases: TGCGCCAGCAGCCAAGTAGTTACTCAGGGCTACACCTTC. This sequence joins TRBV4-3 and TRBJ1-2; D remains unclear. Trimming removed 1 base at V and 8 bases at J, with 11 bases between. Per germline, CDR1 LGHNA and CDR2 YSLEER. The CDR3 has 13 residues.

CDR3 DNA sequence: TGCGCCAGCAGCCAAGATCACCTCGCTGAGCAGTTCTTC. Its translation is CASSQDHLAEQFF. The chain recombines TRBV4-3 with TRBJ2-1; D is unclear. The CDR3 is 13 residues long. V lost 0 bases, J lost 9 bases, and 9 bases lay in between. Germline V gene data show CDR1 as LGHNA and CDR2 as YSLEER.

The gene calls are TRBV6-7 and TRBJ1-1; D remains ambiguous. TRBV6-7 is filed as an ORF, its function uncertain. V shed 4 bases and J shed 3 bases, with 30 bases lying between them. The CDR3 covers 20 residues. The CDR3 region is CASSLRRTVKWLAAHTEAFF. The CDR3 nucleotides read TGTGCCAGCAGTTTACGACGGACTGTCAAGTGGCTTGCCGCACACACTGAAGCTTTCTTT.

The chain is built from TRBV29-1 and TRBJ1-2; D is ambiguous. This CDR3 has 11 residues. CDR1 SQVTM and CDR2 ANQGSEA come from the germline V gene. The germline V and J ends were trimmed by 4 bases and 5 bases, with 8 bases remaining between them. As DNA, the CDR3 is TGCAGCGTTGGGAGCGTTTATGGCTACACCTTC. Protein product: CSVGSVYGYTF.

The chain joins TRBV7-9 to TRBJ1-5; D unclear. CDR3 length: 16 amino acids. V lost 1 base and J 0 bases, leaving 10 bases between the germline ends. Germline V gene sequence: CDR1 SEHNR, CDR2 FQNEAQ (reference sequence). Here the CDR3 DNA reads TGTGCCAGCAGCTTAGGGTCCGGAGATAGCAATCAGCCCCAGCATTTT. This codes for CASSLGSGDSNQPQHF.

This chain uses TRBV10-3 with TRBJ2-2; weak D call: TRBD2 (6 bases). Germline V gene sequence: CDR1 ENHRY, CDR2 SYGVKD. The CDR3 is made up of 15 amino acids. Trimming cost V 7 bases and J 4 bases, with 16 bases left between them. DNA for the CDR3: TGTGCCATCACCCCTGGAGGGGAGCCCACCGGGGAGCTGTTTTTT. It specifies CAITPGGEPTGELFF.

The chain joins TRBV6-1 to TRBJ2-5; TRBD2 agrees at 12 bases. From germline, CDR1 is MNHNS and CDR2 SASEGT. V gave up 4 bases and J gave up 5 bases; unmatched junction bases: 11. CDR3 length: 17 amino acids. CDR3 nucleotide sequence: TGTGCCAGCAGTGCCTCTAGCGGGAGGGCCCTCGGGGAGACCCAGTACTTC. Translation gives CASSASSGRALGETQYF.

The CDR3 coding sequence is TGTGCCAGCAGCGTAGTCGGGGGCTCGGACGAGCAGTACTTC. Its protein product is CASSVVGGSDEQYF. V gene TRBV9 combines with J gene TRBJ2-7, with D perhaps TRBD1 or TRBD2 (6 bases each). Germline loops: CDR1 SGDLS, CDR2 YYNGEE. The CDR3 covers 14 residues. The germline V and J ends were trimmed by 0 bases and 5 bases, with 12 bases remaining between them.

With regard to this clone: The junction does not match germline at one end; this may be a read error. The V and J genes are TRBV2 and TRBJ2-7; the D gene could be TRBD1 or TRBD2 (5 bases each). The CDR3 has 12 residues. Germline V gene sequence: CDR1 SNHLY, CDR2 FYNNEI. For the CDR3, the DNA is TGTGCCAGCAGTCTAGAGAGACAGCGGCTCGACTTC. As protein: CASSLERQRLDF.

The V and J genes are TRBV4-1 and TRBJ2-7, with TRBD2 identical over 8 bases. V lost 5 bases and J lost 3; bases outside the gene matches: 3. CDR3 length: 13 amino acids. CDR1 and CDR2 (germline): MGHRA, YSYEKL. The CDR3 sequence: CASSTRGGYEQYF. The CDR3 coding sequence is TGCGCCAGCAGCACCCGGGGGGGCTACGAGCAGTACTTC.

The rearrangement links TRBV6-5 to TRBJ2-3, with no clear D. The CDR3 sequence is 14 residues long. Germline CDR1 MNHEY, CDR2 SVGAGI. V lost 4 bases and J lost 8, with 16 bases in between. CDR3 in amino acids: CASSSGTRSGTQYF. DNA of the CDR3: TGTGCCAGCAGTTCCGGAACCCGTTCTGGTACGCAGTATTTT.

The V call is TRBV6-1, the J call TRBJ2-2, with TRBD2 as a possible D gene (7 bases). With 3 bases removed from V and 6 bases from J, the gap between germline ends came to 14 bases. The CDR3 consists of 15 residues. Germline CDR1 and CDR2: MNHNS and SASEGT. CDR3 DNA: TGTGCCAGCAGTGACGTACGGGGGGCTGCCGGGGAGCTGTTTTTT. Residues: CASSDVRGAAGELFF.

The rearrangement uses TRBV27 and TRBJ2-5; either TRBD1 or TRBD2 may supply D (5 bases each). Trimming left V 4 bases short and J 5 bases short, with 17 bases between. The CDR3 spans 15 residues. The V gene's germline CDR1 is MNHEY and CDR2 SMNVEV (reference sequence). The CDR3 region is CASSSWDGGGETQYF. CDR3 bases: TGTGCCAGCAGTTCATGGGACGGTGGTGGGGAGACCCAGTACTTC.

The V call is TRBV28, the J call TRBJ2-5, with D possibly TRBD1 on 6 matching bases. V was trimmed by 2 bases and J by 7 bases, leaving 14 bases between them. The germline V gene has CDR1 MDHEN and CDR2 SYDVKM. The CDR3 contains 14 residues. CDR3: CASSLRAGAATQYF. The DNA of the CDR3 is TGTGCCAGCAGTTTAAGGGCAGGGGCCGCGACCCAGTACTTC. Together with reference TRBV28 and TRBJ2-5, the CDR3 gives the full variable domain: DVKVTQSSRYLVKRTGEKVFLECVQDMDHENMFWYRQDPGLGLRLIYFSYDVKMKEKGDIPEGYSVSREKKERFSLILESASTNQTSMYLCASSLRAGAATQYFGPGTRLLVL.

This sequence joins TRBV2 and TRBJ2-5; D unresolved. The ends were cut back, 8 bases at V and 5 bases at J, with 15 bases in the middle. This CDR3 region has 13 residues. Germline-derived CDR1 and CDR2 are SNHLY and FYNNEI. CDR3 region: CASRYGVFETQYF. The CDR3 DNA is TGTGCCAGCCGGTACGGCGTTTTTGAGACCCAGTACTTC.

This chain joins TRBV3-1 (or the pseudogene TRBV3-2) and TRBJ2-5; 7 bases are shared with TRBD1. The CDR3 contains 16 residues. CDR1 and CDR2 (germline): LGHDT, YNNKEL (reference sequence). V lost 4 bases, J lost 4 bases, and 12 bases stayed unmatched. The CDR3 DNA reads TGTGCCAGCAGCCGAGGGAACAGGGGAAGGGCAGAGACCCAGTACTTC. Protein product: CASSRGNRGRAETQYF.

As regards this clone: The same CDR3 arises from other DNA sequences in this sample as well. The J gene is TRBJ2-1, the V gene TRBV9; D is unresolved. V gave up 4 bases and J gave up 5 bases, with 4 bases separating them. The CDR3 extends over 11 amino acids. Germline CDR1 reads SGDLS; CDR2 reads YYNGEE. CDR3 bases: TGTGCCAGCAGCATAGACAATGAGCAGTTCTTC. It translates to CASSIDNEQFF.

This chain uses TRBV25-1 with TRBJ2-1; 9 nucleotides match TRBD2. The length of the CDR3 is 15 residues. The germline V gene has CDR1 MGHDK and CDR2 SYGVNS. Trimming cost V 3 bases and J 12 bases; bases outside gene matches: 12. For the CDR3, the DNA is TGTGCCAGCAGTGAGGGGCTGGGCGGGAGGGACGTGCAGTTCTTC. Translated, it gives CASSEGLGGRDVQFF. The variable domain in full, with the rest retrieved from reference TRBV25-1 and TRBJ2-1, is EADIYQTPRYLVIGTGKKITLECSQTMGHDKMYWYQQDPGMELHLIHYSYGVNSTEKGDLSSESTVSRIRTEHFPLTLESARPSHTSQYLCASSEGLGGRDVQFFGPGTRLTVL.